Each of the 32 T cell receptor beta chains below was sequenced from the same sample in a study of blood T cell repertoires in COVID-19. Libraries were prepared by immunoSEQ multiplex PCR; TCRdb keeps only in-frame clonotypes and omits some of them. The repertoire includes about 240,000 clones, roughly 91% of them detected once, and 0.95% to 1% sits in the top ten. The sequenced sample consisted of peripheral blood. Receptors originate from a woman in her 40s who had recovered from COVID-19.

J is TRBJ1-1 and V is TRBV7-9, with D uncertain. Germline assignment: CDR1 SEHNR and CDR2 FQNEAQ (reference sequence). V was cut by 5 bases and J by 6 bases, with 13 bases left in between. There are 13 residues in the CDR3. CDR3 nucleotide sequence: TGTGCCAGCAGCCTTGACGTCGGGTCTGAAGCTTTCTTT. This sequence encodes CASSLDVGSEAFF.

This sequence joins TRBV4-3 and TRBJ1-5; D is uncertain. Germline CDR1 reads LGHNA; CDR2 reads YSLEER. V lost 0 bases to trimming and J lost 9 bases, with 9 bases between them. This CDR3 spans 13 amino acids. This chain's CDR3 is CASSQDFGAPQHF. The CDR3 coding sequence is TGCGCCAGCAGCCAAGACTTCGGAGCGCCCCAGCATTTT.

The V gene is TRBV7-2, the J gene TRBJ2-7; TRBD1 might be the D (5 bases). Looked up from germline, CDR1 is SGHTA and CDR2 is FQGNSA. The CDR3 runs 15 residues. V was clipped by 0 bases and J by 3 bases, with 12 bases between them. CDR3 in amino acids: CASSLAWGRDYEQYF. The CDR3 region has the DNA TGTGCCAGCAGCTTAGCGTGGGGCAGGGACTACGAGCAGTACTTC.

The chain carries TRBV5-1 and TRBJ2-2; the match to TRBD2 covers 11 bases. Trimming at V came to 9 bases and at J to 1 base, leaving 2 bases not matched to a gene. The CDR3 runs to 14 residues. Germline values: CDR1 SGHRS, CDR2 YFSETQ. The CDR3 loop is CANGLAGNTGELFF. CDR3 bases: TGCGCCAACGGACTAGCGGGGAACACCGGGGAGCTGTTTTTT.

The V and J genes are TRBV6-1 and TRBJ2-7, with 7 bases that match TRBD2. V lost 6 bases to trimming and J lost 3 bases; unmatched junction nucleotides: 2. CDR1 MNHNS and CDR2 SASEGT come from the germline V gene. The CDR3 contains 12 residues. The CDR3 reads CASRERGYEQYF. The CDR3, as DNA: TGTGCCAGCAGGGAGCGGGGCTACGAGCAGTACTTC.

The V and J genes are TRBV6-1 and TRBJ2-7, with TRBD2 matching over 9 bases. Germline V CDR1 and CDR2: MNHNS, SASEGT. With 3 bases clipped from V and 9 bases from J, the junction kept 12 bases outside the gene matches. This CDR3 has 15 residues. The CDR3 loop reads CASSDRAGGPPRQYF. In DNA, the CDR3 is TGTGCCAGCAGTGATAGGGCGGGAGGGCCACCCCGGCAGTACTTC.

The J gene is TRBJ1-1, the V gene TRBV5-1; D not resolved. CDR3 size: 15 residues. Germline assignment: CDR1 SGHRS and CDR2 YFSETQ. V was cut by 4 bases and J by 1 base, with 14 bases left in between. CDR3 DNA: TGCGCCAGCAGCCCAGGCCGGCAACCGAACACTGAAGCTTTCTTT. This translates into CASSPGRQPNTEAFF.

The rearrangement links TRBV6-5 to TRBJ2-7; TRBD1 agrees at 8 bases. Trimming took 7 bases from V and 7 from J; bases not matched to a gene: 15. CDR1 and CDR2 (germline): MNHEY, SVGAGI. The CDR3 sequence is 15 residues long. CDR3 in amino acids: CASTMDRVALGEQYV. CDR3 nucleotide sequence: TGTGCCAGCACGATGGACAGGGTCGCCTTGGGGGAGCAGTACGTC.

The CDR3 bases are TGTGCCAGCAGCCCCGGGACTAGCGGGAGGCCCTTCCTTACCTACGAGCAGTACGTC. It translates to CASSPGTSGRPFLTYEQYV. The chain carries TRBV3-1 (or the pseudogene TRBV3-2) and TRBJ2-7; TRBD2 agrees at 15 bases. This CDR3 has 19 amino acids. V was pared by 4 bases and J by 2 bases, with 12 bases of the junction left unmatched. Germline V gene sequence: CDR1 LGHDT, CDR2 YNNKEL (reference sequence).

The rearrangement uses TRBV7-9 and TRBJ1-1; tentatively, D is TRBD1 (6 bases). The CDR3 has 15 residues. The V gene's germline CDR1 is SEHNR and CDR2 FQNEAQ (reference sequence). V lost 4 bases, J lost 0 bases, and 12 bases lay in between. The CDR3 reads CASSSNRVLNTEAFF. CDR3 nucleotide sequence: TGTGCCAGCAGCTCAAACAGGGTACTGAACACTGAAGCTTTCTTT.

The chain has TRBV7-9 and TRBJ1-2; 7 nucleotides line up with TRBD1. Looked up from germline, CDR1 is SEHNR and CDR2 is FQNEAQ (reference sequence). This CDR3 is 15 amino acids long. V was clipped by 2 bases and J by 0 bases; unmatched bases: 3. CDR3 nucleotides: TGTGCCAGCAGCTTAACAGGGACAGCTAACTATGGCTACACCTTC. Translation gives CASSLTGTANYGYTF.

The chain is built from TRBV18 and TRBJ1-2, with D possibly matching TRBD1 (6 bases). Trimming took off 2 bases at V and 2 bases at J, with 15 bases between the two ends. The V gene's germline CDR1 is KGHSH and CDR2 LQKENI. There are 16 residues in the CDR3. In nucleotides, the CDR3 is TGTGCCAGCTCACCAGGGGCCGGGACAAAGAACTATGGCTACACCTTC. As protein: CASSPGAGTKNYGYTF.

This clone was seen a handful of times. The same CDR3 also results from other DNA sequences found in this sample. V usage is TRBV5-4 and J usage is TRBJ2-1; maybe TRBD2 (6 bases). The CDR3 runs to 16 residues. Trimming took off 1 base at V and 0 bases at J, with 11 bases between the two ends. CDR1 and CDR2 from the germline V gene are SGHNT and YYREEE (reference sequence). The CDR3 sequence is CASSLSGGASYNEQFF. The CDR3 bases are TGTGCCAGCAGCTTGTCGGGCGGGGCCTCCTACAATGAGCAGTTCTTC. The whole variable domain, remainder taken from reference TRBV5-4 and TRBJ2-1, is ETGVTQSPTHLIKTRGQQVTLRCSSQSGHNTVSWYQQALGQGPQFIFQYYREEENGRGNFPPRFSGLQFPNYSSELNVNALELDDSALYLCASSLSGGASYNEQFFGPGTRLTVL.

The rearrangement uses TRBV4-1 and TRBJ2-1; 11 bases fit TRBD2. The junction had 9 bases not matched to a gene; V was cut back by 1 base and J by 7 bases. Per the germline V gene, CDR1 is MGHRA and CDR2 is YSYEKL. The CDR3 sequence is 17 residues long. The CDR3 nucleotides are TGCGCCAGCAGCCAAGTATGGGGACTAGCGGTGGCAAATGAGCAGTTCTTC. The encoded protein is CASSQVWGLAVANEQFF.

The V call is TRBV7-8, the J call TRBJ2-1, with TRBD2 matching over 7 bases. CDR1 is SGHVS and CDR2 is FQNEAQ in the germline V gene. The CDR3 totals 13 residues. V trimming: 5 bases; J trimming: 7 bases; junction bases outside the gene matches: 5. CDR3 region: CASSRTSLNEQFF. CDR3 coding DNA: TGTGCCAGCAGCCGGACTAGTTTGAATGAGCAGTTCTTC.

The rearrangement uses TRBV6-5 and TRBJ2-7, with 7 bases aligning to TRBD1. V lost 6 bases, J lost 6 bases, and 2 bases stayed unmatched. Germline values: CDR1 MNHEY, CDR2 SVGAGI. The CDR3 contains 11 residues. CDR3 amino acids: CASSRTGEQYF. The CDR3, as DNA: TGTGCCAGCAGCCGGACAGGCGAGCAGTACTTC.

The chain carries TRBV7-2 and TRBJ1-3; no reliable D call. CDR1 SGHTA and CDR2 FQGNSA come from the germline V gene. This CDR3 has 13 amino acids. Trimming took off 3 bases at V and 4 bases at J, with 7 bases between the two ends. CDR3 in amino acids: CASSFNQGNTIYF. CDR3 in DNA: TGTGCCAGCAGCTTTAACCAGGGAAACACCATATATTTT. The whole variable domain, filled in from reference TRBV7-2 and TRBJ1-3, reads GAGVSQSPSNKVTEKGKDVELRCDPISGHTALYWYRQSLGQGLEFLIYFQGNSAPDKSGLPSDRFSAERTGGSVSTLTIQRTQQEDSAVYLCASSFNQGNTIYFGEGSWLTVV.

This clone was counted a single time. J is TRBJ1-3 and V is TRBV15; a possible D gene is TRBD1 (5 bases). Trimming took 3 bases from V and 2 from J, leaving 23 bases between them. The V gene's germline CDR1 is LNHNV and CDR2 YYDKDF (reference sequence). The CDR3 is 19 amino acids. The CDR3 spells CATSSHKGPELGPGNTIYF. CDR3 coding DNA: TGTGCCACCAGCAGCCACAAGGGGCCCGAATTGGGGCCTGGAAACACCATATATTTT.

The chain carries TRBV19 and TRBJ1-4; D is uncertain. The germline V and J ends were trimmed by 5 bases and 0 bases, with 13 bases remaining between them. Germline CDR1 LNHDA, CDR2 SQIVND (reference sequence). The CDR3 contains 16 residues. The DNA of the CDR3 is TGTGCCAGTAGTGACCCCCGGGGTCCAACTAATGAAAAACTGTTTTTT. Protein product: CASSDPRGPTNEKLFF.

The chain recombines TRBV7-3 with TRBJ2-1, with D uncertain. The CDR3 consists of 14 residues. V lost 0 bases, J lost 4 bases, and 7 bases lay in between. Germline values: CDR1 SGHTA, CDR2 FQGTGA. CDR3 coding DNA: TGTGCCAGCAGCTTAACTGGCCCGTACAATGAGCAGTTCTTC. Its translation: CASSLTGPYNEQFF.

This chain uses TRBV5-4 with TRBJ2-7, with 7 bases aligning to TRBD1. CDR1 SGHNT and CDR2 YYREEE come from the germline V gene (reference sequence). The junction had 17 bases not matched to a gene; V was cut back by 4 bases and J by 7 bases. This CDR3 comprises 16 residues. The CDR3: CASSPMGRGSSREQYF. CDR3 sequence (DNA): TGTGCCAGCAGCCCTATGGGCAGGGGGTCCTCTCGGGAGCAGTACTTC.

The chain carries TRBV4-2 and TRBJ1-5, with unresolved D. This CDR3 comprises 15 residues. Germline V gene data show CDR1 as LGHNA and CDR2 as YNFKEQ. The V end lost 0 bases, the J end lost 0 bases, and 6 bases lay between the germline ends. CDR3 amino acids: CASSQDAGSNQPQHF. CDR3 coding DNA: TGTGCCAGCAGCCAAGATGCGGGTAGCAATCAGCCCCAGCATTTT.

The rearrangement uses TRBV7-2 and TRBJ1-6; maybe TRBD1 (5 bases). The CDR3 extends over 16 amino acids. V was pared by 7 bases and J by 5 bases, with 18 bases between. CDR1 and CDR2 (germline): SGHTA, FQGNSA. The CDR3 is CASTQRAGNHNSPLHF. For the CDR3, the DNA is TGTGCCAGCACCCAACGGGCAGGGAATCATAATTCACCCCTCCACTTT.

As for this clone: The same CDR3 arises from other DNA sequences in this sample as well. The chain employs TRBV18 and TRBJ1-1; D is perhaps TRBD1 (5 bases). The CDR3 covers 14 residues. From germline, CDR1 is KGHSH and CDR2 LQKENI. Trimming cost V 0 bases and J 5 bases, with 10 bases left between them. DNA of the CDR3: TGTGCCAGCTCACCACCAGGGGCGAGGACTGAAGCTTTCTTT. This codes for CASSPPGARTEAFF.

This chain connects TRBV11-2 to TRBJ2-1, with D perhaps matching TRBD2 (7 bases). The germline V gene has CDR1 SGHAT and CDR2 FQNNGV. The CDR3 has 15 residues. V lost 3 bases and J 3 bases, leaving 12 bases between the germline ends. Here the CDR3 reads CASSLGGRSYNEQFF. The DNA of the CDR3 is TGTGCCAGCAGCTTGGGGGGGCGAAGCTACAATGAGCAGTTCTTC.

The rearrangement links TRBV18 to TRBJ2-6, with 8 bases aligning to TRBD1. The CDR3 is 15 amino acids. The germline V gene encodes CDR1 KGHSH and CDR2 LQKENI. Trimming removed 3 bases from V and 4 bases from J; junction bases left unmatched: 2. The CDR3 loop is CASSPQGAGANVLTF. CDR3 coding DNA: TGTGCCAGCTCACCCCAGGGGGCGGGGGCCAACGTCCTGACTTTC.

The CDR3 DNA is TGTGCCAGCACCCGGATGGGGACTAGTTCGGGCGAGCAGTACGTC. Residues: CASTRMGTSSGEQYV. The genes are TRBV9 and TRBJ2-7; 8 bases fit TRBD2. The J segment lost 6 bases and the V segment lost 6 bases, leaving 14 bases of the junction unmatched. This CDR3 has 15 residues. Germline-derived CDR1 and CDR2 are SGDLS and YYNGEE.

This clone was observed a few times. The chain carries TRBV19 and TRBJ2-7; D may be TRBD2 (5 bases). The CDR3 is made up of 15 amino acids. Trimming took off 3 bases at V and 0 bases at J, with 12 bases between the two ends. Germline-derived CDR1 and CDR2 are LNHDA and SQIVND (reference sequence). CDR3 sequence: CASSIAGLDSYEQYF. CDR3 nucleotide sequence: TGTGCCAGTAGTATCGCCGGACTCGACTCCTACGAGCAGTACTTC.

CDR3 nucleotides: TGTGCCAGCAGCTTAGAAGCCCGCGGGTTGTACGAGCAGTACTTC. Translating it yields CASSLEARGLYEQYF. The chain links TRBV7-8 to TRBJ2-7; perhaps TRBD2 as D (5 bases). Trimming took off 1 base at V and 4 bases at J, with 14 bases between the two ends. This CDR3 has 15 amino acids. The germline CDR1 and CDR2 sequences are SGHVS and FQNEAQ.

The V call is TRBV5-6, the J call TRBJ2-1; TRBD2 aligns across 10 bases. Germline V CDR1 and CDR2: SGHDT, YYEEEE. The CDR3 spans 14 residues. With 9 bases clipped from V and 5 bases from J, the junction kept 8 bases outside the gene matches. The CDR3 DNA reads as TGTGCCACCAGTGAGCTAGCGGGAGACAATGAGCAGTTCTTC. Protein product: CATSELAGDNEQFF.

In its sample, this clone was seen once. V usage is TRBV7-9 and J usage is TRBJ2-7, with 8 nucleotides matching TRBD1. V lost 5 bases, J lost 6 bases, and 12 bases stayed unmatched. CDR1 is SEHNR, CDR2 FQNEAQ, per germline (reference sequence). The CDR3 runs to 15 residues. The chain's CDR3 is CASSTPGGAGREQYF. The CDR3 DNA follows: TGTGCCAGCAGCACCCCAGGGGGCGCAGGACGCGAGCAGTACTTC.

The rearrangement uses TRBV12-3 or TRBV12-4 and TRBJ2-4, with D tentatively TRBD2 (5 bases). Between the trimmed V and J ends, which lost 7 bases and 6 bases, there was a span of 10 bases. There are 12 residues in the CDR3. The CDR3 spells CASKKGGNIQYF. CDR3 bases: TGTGCCAGCAAGAAAGGAGGAAACATTCAGTACTTC.